These 10 T cell receptor beta chains came from one sample sequenced in a study of OX40 agonist ivuxolimab in advanced cancers. The protocol was immunoSEQ multiplex PCR, while the TCRdb copy is restricted to in-frame clones and leaves out a portion. This sample has roughly 100,000 clones, with under 95% found just once. Sequencing used CD4+ or CD8+ T cells sorted from blood, obtained in a trial of the OX40 agonist ivuxolimab. All receptors come from an adult with an advanced solid tumor such as melanoma, head and neck, liver or kidney cancer.

The J gene is TRBJ2-7, the V gene TRBV10-2, with 8 bases that match TRBD1. Germline loops: CDR1 WSHSY, CDR2 SAAADI. V lost 3 bases to trimming and J lost 0 bases; unmatched junction nucleotides: 4. The CDR3 covers 15 residues. The CDR3 region has the DNA TGCGCCAGCAGTGAAACCGGGACAGGCTCCTACGAGCAGTACTTC. This gives the protein CASSETGTGSYEQYF.

This clone has only one observation. V is TRBV5-4 and J is TRBJ2-1, with D maybe TRBD1 (5 bases). CDR1 SGHNT and CDR2 YYREEE come from the germline V gene (reference sequence). The CDR3 has 15 residues. V was cut by 0 bases and J by 8 bases, with 15 bases left in between. The CDR3 spells CASSLESGKIDEQFF. Written as DNA, the CDR3 is TGTGCCAGCAGCTTGGAGTCAGGGAAGATCGATGAGCAGTTCTTC.

This rearrangement joins TRBV23-1 to TRBJ2-5; 9 bases align to TRBD1. TRBV23-1 is an ORF for which the function is uncertain. J was trimmed by 4 bases and V by 0 bases; bases with no gene match: 15. This CDR3 is 19 amino acids long. CDR3 sequence: CASSQSSNIQGAGRETQYF. In nucleotides, the CDR3 is TGCGCCAGCAGTCAATCCTCCAATATACAGGGGGCAGGTAGAGAGACCCAGTACTTC.

This chain connects TRBV5-4 to TRBJ2-4, with 9 bases matching TRBD2. The CDR3 covers 17 residues. The V and J ends lost 4 bases and 8 bases, in that order; junction bases with no gene match: 16. Germline-derived CDR1 and CDR2 are SGHNT and YYREEE (reference sequence). DNA of the CDR3: TGTGCCAGCAGCCCCCCTCACGTAGCGGGAGTGGTGGACATTCAGTACTTC. Amino acid sequence: CASSPPHVAGVVDIQYF.

The chain is built from TRBV5-1 and TRBJ2-1, with TRBD2 matching 9 bases. Unmatched junction bases numbered 14, after V lost 1 base and J lost 3 bases. This CDR3 has 19 amino acids. Per the germline V gene, CDR1 is SGHRS and CDR2 is YFSETQ. In DNA, the CDR3 is TGCGCCAGCAGCTTGCTTCCGCCCGGGGTTAGCGGGGGCTACAATGAGCAGTTCTTC. The encoded protein is CASSLLPPGVSGGYNEQFF.

J is TRBJ2-1 and V is TRBV19, with unresolved D. The CDR3 contains 15 residues. Germline CDR1 LNHDA, CDR2 SQIVND (reference sequence). Trimming pared 7 bases from V and 0 bases from J, leaving 13 bases between. CDR3 nucleotide sequence: TGTGCCAGTACCCAGTATTTGCTCTCCTACAATGAGCAGTTCTTC. Protein product: CASTQYLLSYNEQFF.

In this sample, this clone turned up once. This chain connects TRBV30 to TRBJ2-7; 14 nucleotides line up with TRBD2. The trim removed 3 bases at V and 3 bases at J, leaving 7 bases unmatched. The germline gives CDR1 GTSNPN, CDR2 SVGIG (reference sequence). CDR3 length: 16 amino acids. CDR3 protein: CAWSPGTSGSGYEQYF. CDR3 bases: TGTGCCTGGAGCCCCGGGACTAGCGGGAGCGGCTACGAGCAGTACTTC.

The chain couples TRBV19 to TRBJ2-5; TRBD2 matches at 8 bases. Per germline, CDR1 LNHDA and CDR2 SQIVND (reference sequence). This CDR3 region has 14 residues. The V gene end was trimmed by 5 bases and the J gene end by 5 bases; junction bases not matched to a gene: 7. In DNA form, the CDR3 reads TGTGCCAGTAGTCCCCGCCGGGAGGGGGAGACCCAGTACTTC. Translating it yields CASSPRREGETQYF.

This chain links TRBV5-6 with TRBJ1-3; D not resolved. The germline V and J ends were trimmed by 0 bases and 0 bases, with 7 bases remaining between them. The CDR3 consists of 15 residues. The germline CDR1 and CDR2 sequences are SGHDT and YYEEEE. The CDR3 DNA sequence: TGTGCCAGCAGCTTGGTCGGATACTCTGGAAACACCATATATTTT. It is translated as CASSLVGYSGNTIYF. The full variable domain, rest sourced from reference TRBV5-6 and TRBJ1-3, is DAGVTQSPTHLIKTRGQQVTLRCSPKSGHDTVSWYQQALGQGPQFIFQYYEEEERQRGNFPDRFSGHQFPNYSSELNVNALLLGDSALYLCASSLVGYSGNTIYFGEGSWLTVV.

Turning to this clone: This sample also contains other DNA sequences that code for the same CDR3. The CDR3 loop reads CASSLRTGGDQPQHF. The CDR3 nucleotides are TGTGCCAGCAGCCTAAGGACAGGGGGTGATCAGCCCCAGCATTTT. The chain is built from TRBV7-2 and TRBJ1-5; 10 bases fit TRBD1. Losses at the gene ends were 5 bases for V and 5 bases for J; bases not matched to a gene: 6. Germline V gene data show CDR1 as SGHTA and CDR2 as FQGNSA. CDR3 length equals 15 residues.